The 8 T cell receptor beta chains below come from one sample, sequenced in a study of blood T cell repertoires in COVID-19. TCRdb's table, derived via immunoSEQ multiplex PCR, lists solely in-frame clones and lacks some. In the table there are hundreds of thousands of clones, around 90% of which are singletons. The sequencing sample was made of peripheral blood. Receptors originate from a human donor in a cohort sampled during active COVID-19.

The chain combines TRBV7-2 with TRBJ2-1; D is uncertain. Trimming left V 5 bases short and J 5 bases short, with 13 bases between. CDR3 length equals 14 residues. The germline V gene encodes CDR1 SGHTA and CDR2 FQGNSA. CDR3 loop: CASSLWSQNNEQFF. The CDR3 DNA follows: TGTGCCAGCAGCCTCTGGTCACAGAACAATGAGCAGTTCTTC.

The rearrangement uses TRBV3-1 (or the pseudogene TRBV3-2) and TRBJ1-3; D call uncertain. This CDR3 has 17 amino acids. V was shortened by 2 bases and J by 0 bases, with 14 bases between the two germline ends. The germline V gene has CDR1 LGHDT and CDR2 YNNKEL (reference sequence). This CDR3 reads CASSQRPPACSGNTIYF. The CDR3, as DNA: TGTGCCAGCAGCCAACGCCCCCCTGCGTGCTCTGGAAACACCATATATTTT.

This sequence joins TRBV27 and TRBJ1-3, with a possible D match to TRBD1 (5 bases). V lost 6 bases to trimming and J lost 2 bases, with 14 bases between them. The CDR3 length is 15 residues. CDR1 MNHEY and CDR2 SMNVEV come from the germline V gene (reference sequence). The CDR3 loop is CASSETVGPGNTIYF. The CDR3 region has the DNA TGTGCCAGCAGCGAGACAGTAGGCCCTGGAAACACCATATATTTT.

This chain connects TRBV6-6 to TRBJ2-3; 11 nucleotides match TRBD2. The CDR3 is made up of 17 amino acids. V trimming: 5 bases; J trimming: 0 bases; junction bases outside the gene matches: 7. Germline values: CDR1 MNHNY, CDR2 SVGAGI (reference sequence). CDR3 residues: CASSLLGLAGSTDTQYF. The DNA of the CDR3 is TGTGCCAGCAGTCTCCTTGGACTAGCGGGTAGCACAGATACGCAGTATTTT.

This clone was seen only once. The chain employs TRBV18 and TRBJ2-1; D call uncertain. V lost 3 bases and J 1 base, leaving 10 bases between the germline ends. The CDR3 runs 15 residues. The germline gives CDR1 KGHSH, CDR2 LQKENI. DNA for the CDR3: TGTGCCAGCTCACCTTCAATCGAGTCCTACAATGAGCAGTTCTTC. Translating gives CASSPSIESYNEQFF.

The gene calls are TRBV2 and TRBJ2-2, with 9 bases that match TRBD1. Germline V gene lookup returns CDR1 SNHLY and CDR2 FYNNEI. V was clipped by 6 bases and J by 0 bases; unmatched bases: 2. The CDR3 spans 15 residues. CDR3 nucleotides: TGTGCCAGCAGGAGGGACAGGGCGAACACCGGGGAGCTGTTTTTT. Translation: CASRRDRANTGELFF.

The chain links TRBV29-1 to TRBJ1-2, with 7 bases fitting TRBD1. V shed 4 bases, J shed 4 bases, and the junction held 6 bases outside the gene matches. Germline V gene sequence: CDR1 SQVTM, CDR2 ANQGSEA. CDR3 length: 13 amino acids. Here the CDR3 reads CSVGQGGGYGYTF. The DNA for the CDR3 is TGCAGCGTTGGACAGGGTGGGGGCTATGGCTACACCTTC.

The chain joins TRBV5-1 to TRBJ2-7, with D uncertain. The ends were cut back, 0 bases at V and 6 bases at J, with 10 bases in the middle. Per germline, CDR1 SGHRS and CDR2 YFSETQ. The CDR3 extends over 13 amino acids. CDR3: CASSLAQHSEQYF. The CDR3 region has the DNA TGCGCCAGCAGCTTGGCTCAACACAGCGAGCAGTACTTC.